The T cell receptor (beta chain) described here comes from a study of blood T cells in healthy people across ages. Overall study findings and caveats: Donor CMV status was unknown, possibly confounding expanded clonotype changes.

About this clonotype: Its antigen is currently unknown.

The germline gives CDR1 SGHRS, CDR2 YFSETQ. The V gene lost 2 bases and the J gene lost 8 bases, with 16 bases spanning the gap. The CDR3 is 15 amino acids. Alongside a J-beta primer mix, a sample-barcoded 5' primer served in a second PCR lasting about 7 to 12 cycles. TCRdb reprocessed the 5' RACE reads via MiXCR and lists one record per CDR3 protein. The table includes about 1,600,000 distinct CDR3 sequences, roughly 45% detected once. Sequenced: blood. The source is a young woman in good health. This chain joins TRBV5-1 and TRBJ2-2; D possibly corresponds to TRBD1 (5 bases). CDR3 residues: CASSFTAGSGGELFF. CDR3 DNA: TGCGCCAGCAGCTTCACGGCAGGTTCAGGGGGGGAGCTGTTTTTT.